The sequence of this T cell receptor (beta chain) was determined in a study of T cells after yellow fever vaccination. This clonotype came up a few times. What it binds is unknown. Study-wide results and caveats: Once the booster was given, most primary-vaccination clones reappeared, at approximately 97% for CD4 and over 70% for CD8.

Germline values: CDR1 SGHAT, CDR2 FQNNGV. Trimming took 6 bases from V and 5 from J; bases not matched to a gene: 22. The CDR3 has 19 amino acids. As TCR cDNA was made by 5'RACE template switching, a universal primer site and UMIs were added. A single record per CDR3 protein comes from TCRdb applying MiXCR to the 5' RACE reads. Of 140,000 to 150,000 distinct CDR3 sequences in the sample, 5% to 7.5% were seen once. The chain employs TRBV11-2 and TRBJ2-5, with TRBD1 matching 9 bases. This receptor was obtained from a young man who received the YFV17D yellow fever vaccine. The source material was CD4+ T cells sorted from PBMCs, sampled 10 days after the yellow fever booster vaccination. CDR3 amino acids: CASSTKNPGTGPIWETQYF. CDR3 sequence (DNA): TGTGCCAGCAGTACCAAAAATCCCGGGACAGGGCCCATTTGGGAGACCCAGTACTTC.